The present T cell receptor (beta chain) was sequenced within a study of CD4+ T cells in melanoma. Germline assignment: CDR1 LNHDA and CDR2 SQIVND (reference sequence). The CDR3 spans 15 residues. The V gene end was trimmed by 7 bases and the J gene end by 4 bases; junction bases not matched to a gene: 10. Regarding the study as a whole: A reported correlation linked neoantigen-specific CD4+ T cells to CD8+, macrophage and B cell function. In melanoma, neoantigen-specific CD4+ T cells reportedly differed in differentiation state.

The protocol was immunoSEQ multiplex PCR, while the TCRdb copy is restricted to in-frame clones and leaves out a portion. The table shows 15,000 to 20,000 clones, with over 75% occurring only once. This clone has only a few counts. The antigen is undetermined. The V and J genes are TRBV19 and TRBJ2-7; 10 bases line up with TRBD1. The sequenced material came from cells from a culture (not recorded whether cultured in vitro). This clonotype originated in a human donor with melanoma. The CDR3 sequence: CASKRWGQGIYEQYF. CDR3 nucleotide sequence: TGTGCCAGTAAACGGTGGGGACAGGGGATTTACGAGCAGTACTTC. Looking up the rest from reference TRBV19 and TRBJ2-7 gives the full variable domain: DGGITQSPKYLFRKEGQNVTLSCEQNLNHDAMYWYRQDPGQGLRLIYYSQIVNDFQKGDIAEGYSVSREKKESFPLTVTSAQKNPTAFYLCASKRWGQGIYEQYFGPGTRLTVT.